This T cell receptor (beta chain) emerged from a study of cytomegalovirus exposure and HLA in healthy donors. Trimming shortened V by 2 bases and J by 1 base, and 12 bases separated the two germline ends. Germline lookup yields CDR1 SGHDT and CDR2 YYEEEE. This CDR3 comprises 16 residues. The primer mix had 60 Vbeta and 13 Jbeta primers. The table came from immunoSEQ multiplex PCR; TCRdb's copy has only in-frame clones and leaves some out. The top ten hold around 15% of the sample, which has approximately 100,000 clones, 60% to 85% seen once. The gene calls are TRBV5-6 and TRBJ2-2; D gene ambiguous. This clonotype was sampled from a man aged 60-69 years in good health and CMV-seropositive. The sample taken for sequencing was PBMCs. DNA of the CDR3: TGTGCCAGCAGCTTCAGTCTGCAAATGAACACCGGGGAGCTGTTTTTT. It is translated as CASSFSLQMNTGELFF. The full variable domain, its missing parts supplied by reference TRBV5-6 and TRBJ2-2, is DAGVTQSPTHLIKTRGQQVTLRCSPKSGHDTVSWYQQALGQGPQFIFQYYEEEERQRGNFPDRFSGHQFPNYSSELNVNALLLGDSALYLCASSFSLQMNTGELFFGEGSRLTVL.